The rows below give T cell receptor beta chains drawn from one sample of a study of a mutant IDH1 vaccine in newly diagnosed glioma. No antigen has been assigned to these receptors. Profiled with immunoSEQ multiplex PCR; TCRdb holds only in-frame clones, not every one. The sample shows about 94,000 clones, over 85% of them seen only once. This specimen consisted of PBMCs, obtained from a glioma patient whose treatment included an IDH1 peptide vaccine. All receptors come from a woman between 50 and 59 years old with glioma. Both conserved end residues are part of each CDR3. The D gene is left open where the match is weak. Only some rows state a clone size, as once, few, many or a class for expanded clones.

>NA|TRBV28|TRBD1|TRBJ2-7
TGTGCCAGCAGTCCAAACTGGGACAGCCTCCAGCAGTACTTC
CASSPNWDSLQQYF
>NA|TRBV5-8|NA|TRBJ1-2
TGTGCCAGCAGCTTGGGGACAAAAGACTATGGCTACACCTTC
CASSLGTKDYGYTF
>NA|TRBV29-1|NA|TRBJ2-7
TGCAGCGTTGTATCCGCAGATGGCGGGCTGGGCACCTACGAGCAGTACTTC
CSVVSADGGLGTYEQYF
>NA|TRBV7-2|NA|TRBJ2-3
TGTGCCAGCAGCTTAGTAGGGGGTGGGGGCACAGATACGCAGTATTTT
CASSLVGGGGTDTQYF
>once|TRBV2|NA|TRBJ2-4
TGTGCCAGCAGGCGGGATCCAAAACCTCTAGCCAAAAACATTCAGTACTTC
CASRRDPKPLAKNIQYF
>NA|TRBV5-1|TRBD1|TRBJ1-5
TGCGCCAGCAGCTTGCAGGGGGATTATCAGCCCCAGCATTTT
CASSLQGDYQPQHF
>once|TRBV4-1|NA|TRBJ2-4
TGCGCCAGCAGCCTGGGGGTAGCCAAAAACATTCAGTACTTC
CASSLGVAKNIQYF
>NA|TRBV19|TRBD2|TRBJ2-1
TGTGCCAGTAGGGGACTAGCGGGCTACAATGAGCAGTTCTTC
CASRGLAGYNEQFF
>NA|TRBV5-5|TRBD2|TRBJ2-7
TGTGCCAGCAGCTTGAGGATAACTAGCGGTATCTACGAGCAGTACTTC
CASSLRITSGIYEQYF
>NA|TRBV10-2|NA|TRBJ2-7
TGCGCCAGCAGTGATCCAGGGCTATCCTACGAGCAGTACTTC
CASSDPGLSYEQYF
>NA|TRBV10-1|NA|TRBJ2-1
TGCGCCAGTTCCGGGACGGTAGACAATGAGCAGTTCTTC
CASSGTVDNEQFF
>NA|TRBV20-1|NA|TRBJ2-5
TGCAGTGCGGACCTAAAAGGGACCCAGTACTTC
CSADLKGTQYF
>NA|TRBV9|TRBD2|TRBJ2-1
TGTGCCAGCAGCCCAGCAACGGGAGGGTATAATGAGCAGTTCTTC
CASSPATGGYNEQFF
>NA|TRBV6-1|TRBD1|TRBJ2-7
TGTGCCAGCAGTCTACACTTGACAGGGTCAATACCAAGGTACTTC
CASSLHLTGSIPRYF
>few|TRBV27|TRBD2|TRBJ2-2
TGTGCCAGCAGTTTAGGGACTAGCCCGGTAACCGGGGAGCTGTTTTTT
CASSLGTSPVTGELFF
>NA|TRBV30|TRBD2|TRBJ2-1
TGTGCCTGGAGACTAGCGGGTGATAACAATGAGCAGTTCTTC
CAWRLAGDNNEQFF
>NA|TRBV19|TRBD1|TRBJ1-5
TGTGCCAGTAGTCGGACAGGGTTTGTTCAGCCCCAGCATTTT
CASSRTGFVQPQHF
>NA|TRBV2|TRBD1|TRBJ1-1
TGTGCCAGCAACCCCACAGGGGGTACTGAAGCTTTCTTT
CASNPTGGTEAFF
>NA|TRBV28|NA|TRBJ1-2
TGTGCCAGCAACCGGAGCTCTCAGGGGCGCGGCTACACCTTC
CASNRSSQGRGYTF
>NA|TRBV5-8|TRBD1|TRBJ1-2
TGTGCCAGCAGCTTGTGGGACAGGGATGGCTACACCTTC
CASSLWDRDGYTF
>few|TRBV5-5|NA|TRBJ2-1
TGTGCCAGCAGCTTGGAATTAGCAGGAGAGCCTACCTACAATGAGCAGTTCTTC
CASSLELAGEPTYNEQFF
>once|TRBV19|NA|TRBJ2-3
TGTGCCAGTAGCCAATTTGATACGCAGTATTTT
CASSQFDTQYF
>NA|TRBV7-6|TRBD1|TRBJ1-2
TGTGCCAGCAGCCCTTTACAGGGGAAGGGCTATGGCTACACCTTC
CASSPLQGKGYGYTF
>NA|TRBV5-1|NA|TRBJ1-1
TGCGCCAGCAGCTTGGGGGTGGACTTCATGAACACTGAAGCTTTCTTT
CASSLGVDFMNTEAFF
>NA|TRBV29-1|TRBD1|TRBJ2-3
TGCAGCGTCCCAGGACAGGGAGGAAACACAGATACGCAGTATTTT
CSVPGQGGNTDTQYF
>NA|TRBV10-3|NA|TRBJ1-1
TGTGCCAGCAAACTACAGGGCATGAACACTGAAGCTTTCTTT
CASKLQGMNTEAFF
>NA|TRBV9|NA|TRBJ2-7
TGTGCCAGCAGCGAGGGGGGACTTCCCTACGAGCAGTACTTC
CASSEGGLPYEQYF
>NA|TRBV2|NA|TRBJ2-3
TGTGCCAGCGGTAGGGATGGTAGGATCTCAGCAGATACGCAGTATTTT
CASGRDGRISADTQYF
>once|TRBV4-1|NA|TRBJ1-1
TGCGCCAGCAGCCGAGCAGACTTGGCTGAAGCTTTCTTT
CASSRADLAEAFF
>NA|TRBV28|NA|TRBJ1-2
TGTGCCAGCAGCCCCCTGGGGGGAATAGGGCCTGGCTACACCTTC
CASSPLGGIGPGYTF
>NA|TRBV10-1|NA|TRBJ2-3
TGCGCCAGCAGTGAAGTAGCGTCGAATACGCAGTATTTT
CASSEVASNTQYF
>NA|TRBV19|NA|TRBJ1-6
TGTGCCAGTAGTCTATTTGGGCGGACCAATCGCCTCAGTAATTCACCCCTCCACTTT
CASSLFGRTNRLSNSPLHF
>NA|TRBV14|TRBD1|TRBJ1-2
TGTGCCAGCAGCCCCCAACCGGGACAGGGGTACTATGGCTACACCTTC
CASSPQPGQGYYGYTF
>once|TRBV13|NA|TRBJ2-7
TGTGCCAGCAGGGGCTCCAACTACGAGCAGTACTTC
CASRGSNYEQYF
>once|TRBV15|TRBD1|TRBJ2-7
TGTGCCACAAGCCTCGGGACAGTGGGAGAGCAGTACTTC
CATSLGTVGEQYF
>NA|TRBV28|NA|TRBJ2-7
TGTGCCAGCAGTTCCCCCAGGACAACCTACGAGCAGTACTTC
CASSSPRTTYEQYF
>NA|TRBV9|TRBD2|TRBJ2-7
TGTGCCAGCAGCGAGGGCGGGGGACCCTACGAGCAGTACTTC
CASSEGGGPYEQYF
>NA|TRBV11-2|TRBD2|TRBJ2-4
TGTGCCAGCAGCTTACTAGCGGGGCTAGCCAAAAACATTCAGTACTTC
CASSLLAGLAKNIQYF
>NA|TRBV7-9|NA|TRBJ1-6
TGTGCCAGCAGCTTTAGGGATAATTCACCCCTCCACTTT
CASSFRDNSPLHF
>NA|TRBV7-6|NA|TRBJ1-5
TGTGCCAGCAGCTTGACAGGCCAGCCCCAGCATTTT
CASSLTGQPQHF
>NA|TRBV10-3|TRBD2|TRBJ2-3
TGTGCCATCAGTGAACTAGCGGGAGCGGGAGATACGCAGTATTTT
CAISELAGAGDTQYF